One and the same sample provided the 23 T cell receptor beta chains below, sequenced in a study of T cells in Graves' hyperthyroidism and ophthalmopathy. Amplification of TCR beta CDR3 regions used RNA as the template. HTBI primers drove first-round RT-PCR of the TCR CDR3. Via MiXCR, TCRdb re-called the multiplex PCR reads, giving one row per CDR3 protein. The sample comprises about 250,000 distinct CDR3 sequences, roughly 22% of which are singletons, and approximately 35% rests with the top ten. The sequenced sample consisted of blood. These receptors were taken from a woman in her 40s with Graves' ophthalmopathy.

V gene TRBV12-3 or TRBV12-4 combines with J gene TRBJ2-4; D is unresolved. The V end lost 5 bases, the J end lost 7 bases, and 12 bases lay between the germline ends. There are 13 residues in the CDR3. The CDR3, as DNA: TGTGCCAGCAGTGGTGGCCAGAGGAACATTCAGTACTTC. Amino acids: CASSGGQRNIQYF.

This clonotype has at least ten counts. V and J are TRBV14 and TRBJ2-1, with D unclear. The germline V gene has CDR1 SGHDN and CDR2 FVKESK. Trimming left V 0 bases short and J 4 bases short, with 10 bases between. The CDR3 covers 15 residues. CDR3 DNA: TGTGCCAGCAGCCAAGACCTACACTTTTACAATGAGCAGTTCTTC. Translated, it gives CASSQDLHFYNEQFF.

The chain employs TRBV11-2 and TRBJ2-7, with 7 bases aligning to TRBD1. Trimming at V came to 5 bases and at J to 3 bases, leaving 13 bases not matched to a gene. The CDR3 is made up of 16 amino acids. Germline lookup yields CDR1 SGHAT and CDR2 FQNNGV. The CDR3: CASSRHPGQSLYEQYF. CDR3 bases: TGTGCCAGCAGCAGACACCCGGGACAGAGCCTCTACGAGCAGTACTTC.

There are many counts of this clonotype. The CDR3: CASSWGGSEAFF. The CDR3 bases are TGTGCCAGCAGCTGGGGAGGTTCTGAAGCTTTCTTT. V and J are TRBV12-3 or TRBV12-4 and TRBJ1-1; D is unresolved. The CDR3 runs to 12 residues. Deletions cut 6 bases from V and 6 bases from J, with 11 bases between.

This clonotype was seen many times. The V and J genes are TRBV15 and TRBJ2-5; 8 bases are shared with TRBD1. V gave up 5 bases and J gave up 4 bases; unmatched junction bases: 6. The CDR3 loop spans 14 amino acids. Germline assignment: CDR1 LNHNV and CDR2 YYDKDF (reference sequence). CDR3 nucleotide sequence: TGTGCCACCAGCTACGACAGGGGATTAGAGACCCAGTACTTC. This sequence encodes CATSYDRGLETQYF.

In regard to this clonotype: This may stem from a read error, because a much larger clone lies one nucleotide away. The rearrangement joins TRBV4-2 to TRBJ2-7; 8 bases are shared with TRBD1. The CDR3 contains 15 residues. V was pared by 0 bases and J by 3 bases, with 4 bases of the junction left unmatched. Germline assignment: CDR1 LGHNA and CDR2 YNFKEQ. The CDR3 DNA reads TGTGCCAGCAGCCAAGAAGAAGGACAGGGCTACGAGCAGTACTTC. Protein sequence: CASSQEEGQGYEQYF.

The chain is built from TRBV5-1 and TRBJ1-3, with D hard to call. CDR1 and CDR2 (germline): SGHRS, YFSETQ. Trimming removed 4 bases at V and 0 bases at J, with 8 bases between. The CDR3 loop spans 14 amino acids. This chain's CDR3 is CASSRPGSGNTIYF. The CDR3, as DNA: TGCGCCAGCAGCCGCCCGGGCTCTGGAAACACCATATATTTT.

The chain carries TRBV6-5 and TRBJ1-2; 8 bases map to TRBD1. Germline CDR1 and CDR2: MNHEY and SVGAGI. J lost 7 bases, V lost 2 bases, and 9 bases had no gene match. CDR3 length: 15 amino acids. In nucleotides, the CDR3 is TGTGCCAGCAGTTACGAGACAGGGGCGGGCGGTGGCTACACCTTC. Amino acids: CASSYETGAGGGYTF.

This clonotype was recorded many times. The chain employs TRBV20-1 and TRBJ2-7; D call uncertain. Germline CDR1 is DFQATT and CDR2 is SNEGSKA (reference sequence). The V end was cut by 0 bases, the J end by 3 bases, with 18 bases between. The CDR3 is 16 amino acids. The CDR3 sequence: CSARDYLRGGDYEQYF. Here the CDR3 DNA reads TGCAGTGCTAGAGATTATCTTAGAGGCGGAGACTACGAGCAGTACTTC.

This clonotype has a count of ten or more. The chain carries TRBV25-1 and TRBJ1-5; maybe TRBD1 (5 bases). The CDR3 is made up of 17 amino acids. V was cut by 5 bases and J by 5 bases, with 22 bases left in between. CDR1 is MGHDK and CDR2 is SYGVNS in the germline V gene. CDR3: CASSLNRFFARDQPQHF. CDR3 DNA sequence: TGTGCCAGCAGTTTGAACAGGTTTTTTGCACGGGATCAGCCCCAGCATTTT.

The chain has TRBV12-3 or TRBV12-4 and TRBJ1-1; D is unresolved. CDR3 length equals 17 residues. Trimming cost V 7 bases and J 6 bases, with 27 bases left between them. The CDR3 region is CASNFQSANSGFPEAFF. For the CDR3, the DNA is TGTGCCAGCAACTTTCAATCCGCAAATTCTGGGTTCCCTGAAGCTTTCTTT.

At least ten counts were recorded for this clonotype. This sequence joins TRBV6-5 and TRBJ2-5; perhaps TRBD2 as D (7 bases). CDR1 MNHEY and CDR2 SVGAGI come from the germline V gene. This CDR3 contains 13 residues. Deletions cut 4 bases from V and 7 bases from J, with 13 bases between. CDR3 residues: CASSLEGGPTQYF. The CDR3 coding sequence is TGTGCCAGCAGTTTGGAGGGGGGGCCGACCCAGTACTTC.

This sequence joins TRBV30 and TRBJ2-7; 8 positions match TRBD2. Looked up from germline, CDR1 is GTSNPN and CDR2 is SVGIG (reference sequence). The CDR3 is 13 residues long. After removal of 2 bases from V and 4 bases from J, the junction contained 4 bases not matched to a gene. The DNA of the CDR3 is TGTGCCTGGAGTCGGACTAGCTCTTACGAGCAGTACTTC. Its protein product is CAWSRTSSYEQYF.

This clonotype was counted at least ten times. The rearrangement joins TRBV5-1 to TRBJ2-7; a weak D match, TRBD2 (6 bases). Trimming stripped 4 bases from V and 2 bases from J, with 13 bases between. Germline-derived CDR1 and CDR2 are SGHRS and YFSETQ. This CDR3 is built from 14 residues. The CDR3 here is CASSPRGSPYEQYF. The CDR3 nucleotides are TGCGCCAGCAGCCCTCGGGGGTCGCCCTACGAGCAGTACTTC.

This clonotype was seen ten or more times. The chain carries TRBV5-1 and TRBJ2-7, with no clear D. V gave up 4 bases and J gave up 6 bases, with 8 bases separating them. Germline CDR1 and CDR2: SGHRS and YFSETQ. This CDR3 is built from 11 residues. Written as DNA, the CDR3 is TGCGCCAGCAGCGCGAATTCCGAGCAGTACTTC. Protein product: CASSANSEQYF.

This clonotype has at least ten counts. The chain recombines TRBV28 with TRBJ1-1; 7 bases are shared with TRBD1. Germline V CDR1 and CDR2: MDHEN, SYDVKM. After removal of 5 bases from V and 1 base from J, the junction contained 10 bases not matched to a gene. There are 16 residues in the CDR3. CDR3 nucleotide sequence: TGTGCCAGCAGTCCTGCTCCCGGACAGGCGAACACTGAAGCTTTCTTT. Protein: CASSPAPGQANTEAFF.

The chain joins TRBV29-1 to TRBJ2-7; no clear D gene. This CDR3 region has 13 residues. Germline CDR1 reads SQVTM; CDR2 reads ANQGSEA. The V end lost 8 bases, the J end lost 0 bases, and 14 bases lay between the germline ends. CDR3 sequence reads: CSFVVRSSYEQYF. In DNA, the CDR3 is TGCAGCTTCGTTGTAAGGAGCTCCTACGAGCAGTACTTC.

This clonotype was counted many times. Written as DNA, the CDR3 is TGCAGCGTTGAAGAGGGGACGAAGCCCTACGAGCAGTACTTC. It translates to CSVEEGTKPYEQYF. The V and J genes are TRBV29-1 and TRBJ2-7, with D perhaps TRBD1 or TRBD2 (5 bases each). Between the trimmed V and J ends, which lost 0 bases and 2 bases, there was a span of 11 bases. CDR1 and CDR2 (germline): SQVTM, ANQGSEA. The CDR3 extends over 14 amino acids.

The chain is built from TRBV12-3 or TRBV12-4 and TRBJ2-5, with 14 bases matching TRBD2. The CDR3 totals 17 residues. V gave up 6 bases and J gave up 4 bases; unmatched junction bases: 10. The chain's CDR3 is CASSSGLAGVSSETQYF. The CDR3 DNA sequence: TGTGCCAGCAGCTCGGGACTAGCGGGAGTAAGTTCAGAGACCCAGTACTTC.

This clonotype appeared many times. The chain joins TRBV28 to TRBJ2-7; tentatively, D is TRBD1 (6 bases). Germline CDR1 is MDHEN and CDR2 is SYDVKM. V was clipped by 6 bases and J by 2 bases, with 11 bases between them. The CDR3 is 13 amino acids. CDR3 amino acids: CASRPTGPYEQYF. The CDR3 DNA reads as TGTGCCAGCAGGCCGACAGGACCCTACGAGCAGTACTTC.

This clonotype occurred a few times. V and J are TRBV4-2 and TRBJ1-2, with a possible D match to TRBD1 (6 bases). The germline V gene has CDR1 LGHNA and CDR2 YNFKEQ. The CDR3 consists of 16 residues. V was clipped by 0 bases and J by 4 bases, with 15 bases between them. DNA of the CDR3: TGTGCCAGCAGCCAAGAAGAGGGGGGACGGAGCTATGGCTACACCTTC. This encodes CASSQEEGGRSYGYTF.

The J gene is TRBJ2-5, the V gene TRBV6-5; 8 bases fit TRBD2. Germline V gene lookup returns CDR1 MNHEY and CDR2 SVGAGI. The V segment lost 2 bases and the J segment 3 bases; nucleotides outside the gene matches: 11. The CDR3 contains 17 residues. CDR3 sequence reads: CASSYRLATLHEETQYF. CDR3 bases: TGTGCCAGCAGTTACCGACTAGCGACCCTGCACGAAGAGACCCAGTACTTC.

This clonotype occurred many times. The chain uses TRBV20-1 and TRBJ1-1; D remains ambiguous. The CDR3 runs 12 residues. The V and J ends lost 0 bases and 1 base respectively, with 3 bases between them. Per the germline V gene, CDR1 is DFQATT and CDR2 is SNEGSKA (reference sequence). The CDR3 bases are TGCAGTGCTAGAGAAGGGAACACTGAAGCTTTCTTT. Its translation: CSAREGNTEAFF.